This T cell receptor (beta chain) was sequenced during a study of cytomegalovirus exposure and HLA in healthy donors. The CDR3 loop spans 19 amino acids. Trimming at V came to 0 bases and at J to 0 bases, leaving 10 bases not matched to a gene. CDR1 and CDR2 (germline): KGHSH, LQKENI. With 60 Vbeta and 13 Jbeta primers, the PCR was carried out. Original analysis: Later reanalysis found 80 million or so unique TCR beta chains, about 10 million of them shared. Only in-frame clones appear in the TCRdb table, and some are missing; sequencing was by immunoSEQ multiplex PCR. V, J and clone size are taken as reported in that table, and D and trimming were inferred from the DNA itself. Its table records more than 45,000 clones.

The gene calls are TRBV18 and TRBJ1-3, with 8 positions matching TRBD1. The sequenced sample consisted of PBMCs. The sequence was collected from a woman between 40 and 50 years old in good health and CMV-seronegative. The DNA of the CDR3 is TGTGCCAGCTCACCACCGTGGACAGGGTCCTTAACCTCTGGAAACACCATATATTTT. As protein: CASSPPWTGSLTSGNTIYF. Drawing the rest from reference TRBV18 and TRBJ1-3, the complete variable domain is NAGVMQNPRHLVRRRGQEARLRCSPMKGHSHVYWYRQLPEEGLKFMVYLQKENIIDESGMPKERFSAEFPKEGPSILRIQQVVRGDSAAYFCASSPPWTGSLTSGNTIYFGEGSWLTVV.